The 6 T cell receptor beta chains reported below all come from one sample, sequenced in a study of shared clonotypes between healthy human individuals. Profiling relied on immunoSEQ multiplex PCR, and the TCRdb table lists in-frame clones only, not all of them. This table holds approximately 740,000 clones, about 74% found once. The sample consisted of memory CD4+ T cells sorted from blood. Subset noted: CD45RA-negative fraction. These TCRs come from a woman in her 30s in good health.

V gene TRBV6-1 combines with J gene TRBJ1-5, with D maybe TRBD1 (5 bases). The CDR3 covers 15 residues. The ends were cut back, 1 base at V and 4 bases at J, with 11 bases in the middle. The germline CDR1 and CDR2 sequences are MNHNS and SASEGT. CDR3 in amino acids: CASSEVGAPNQPQHF. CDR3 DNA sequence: TGTGCCAGCAGTGAAGTAGGGGCCCCGAATCAGCCCCAGCATTTT.

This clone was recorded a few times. CDR3 coding DNA: TGTGCCAGCAGCGAGGGGGTCGGGACAGATACGCAGTATTTT. This gives the protein CASSEGVGTDTQYF. V and J are TRBV11-3 and TRBJ2-3, with D perhaps matching TRBD1 (6 bases). Between the trimmed V and J ends, which lost 5 bases and 3 bases, there was a span of 12 bases. Germline V gene data show CDR1 as SGHNT and CDR2 as YENEEA. CDR3 length equals 14 residues.

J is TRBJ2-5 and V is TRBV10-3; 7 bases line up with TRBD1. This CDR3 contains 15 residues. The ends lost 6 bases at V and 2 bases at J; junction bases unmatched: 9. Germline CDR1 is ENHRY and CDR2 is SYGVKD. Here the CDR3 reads CAIRPTQGDQETQYF. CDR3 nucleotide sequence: TGTGCCATCAGACCCACTCAGGGGGATCAAGAGACCCAGTACTTC.

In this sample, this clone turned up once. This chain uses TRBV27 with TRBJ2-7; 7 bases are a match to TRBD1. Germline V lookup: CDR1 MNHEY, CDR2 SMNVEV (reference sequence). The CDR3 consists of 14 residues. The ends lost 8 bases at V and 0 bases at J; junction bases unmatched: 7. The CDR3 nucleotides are TGTGCCAGCGGGGGACAGTCAAGCTCCTACGAGCAGTACTTC. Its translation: CASGGQSSSYEQYF.

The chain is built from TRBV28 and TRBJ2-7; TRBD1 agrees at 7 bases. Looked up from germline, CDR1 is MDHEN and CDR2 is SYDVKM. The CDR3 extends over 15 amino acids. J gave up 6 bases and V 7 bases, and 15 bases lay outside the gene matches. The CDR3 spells CASTLPGTARSEQYF. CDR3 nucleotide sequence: TGTGCCAGCACCCTGCCGGGGACAGCTCGGTCCGAGCAGTACTTC. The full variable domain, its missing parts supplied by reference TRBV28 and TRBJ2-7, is DVKVTQSSRYLVKRTGEKVFLECVQDMDHENMFWYRQDPGLGLRLIYFSYDVKMKEKGDIPEGYSVSREKKERFSLILESASTNQTSMYLCASTLPGTARSEQYFGPGTRLTVT.

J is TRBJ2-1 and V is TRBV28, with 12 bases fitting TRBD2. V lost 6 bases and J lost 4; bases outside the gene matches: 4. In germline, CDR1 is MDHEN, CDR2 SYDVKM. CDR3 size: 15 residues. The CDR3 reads CASRVTSGRYNEQFF. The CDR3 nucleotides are TGTGCCAGCAGGGTGACTAGCGGGAGATACAATGAGCAGTTCTTC.